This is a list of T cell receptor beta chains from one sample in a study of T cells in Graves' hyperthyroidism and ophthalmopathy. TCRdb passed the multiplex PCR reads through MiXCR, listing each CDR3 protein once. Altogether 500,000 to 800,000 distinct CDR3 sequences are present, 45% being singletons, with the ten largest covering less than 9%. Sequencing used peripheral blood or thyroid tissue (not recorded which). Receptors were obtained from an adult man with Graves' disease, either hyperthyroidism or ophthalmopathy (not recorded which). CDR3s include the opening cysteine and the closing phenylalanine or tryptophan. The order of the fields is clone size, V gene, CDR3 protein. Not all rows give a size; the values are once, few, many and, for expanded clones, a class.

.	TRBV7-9	CASSPRTGSYSGNTIYF
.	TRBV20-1	CSAVGGSTGELFF
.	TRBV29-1	CSVVWTGGRSAFYEQYF
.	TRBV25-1	CASIGTGLPGELFF
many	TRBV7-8	CASSLSDRGPLHF
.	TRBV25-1	CASSLTTDTEAFF
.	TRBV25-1	CAWLRVSEAFF
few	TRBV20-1	CSALVDRSGWARTQYF
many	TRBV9	CASSATGRNQPQHF
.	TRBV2	CASSELGDGNEQYF
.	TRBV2	CASSYETGMNTEAFF
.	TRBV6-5	CASSRPGLAGQETQYF
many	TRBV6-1	CASSPRDSNQPQHF
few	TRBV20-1	CSAITVLGEKLFF
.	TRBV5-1	CASGMTGEDEKLFF
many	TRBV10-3	CAISEVNEKLFF
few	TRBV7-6	CASSLLAGPHYEQYF
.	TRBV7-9	CASTSGTGSSYTF
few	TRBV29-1	CSVAGSSTNEKLFF
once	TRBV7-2	CASSLETGAIGYTF